This passage covers 21 T cell receptor beta chains from one sample sequenced in a study of blood T cell repertoires in COVID-19. The data were produced by immunoSEQ multiplex PCR, yet TCRdb's version contains in-frame clones alone and is incomplete. Of over 150,000 clones in the sample, more than 90% were seen once. The sample comprised peripheral blood. The receptors derive from a man aged 50 to 60 with acute or convalescent COVID-19.

Of note for this clone: A read error may account for a junction end that differs from germline. The chain employs TRBV2 and TRBJ2-5; 8 nucleotides align to TRBD2. The germline V gene has CDR1 SNHLY and CDR2 FYNNEI. The CDR3 length is 15 residues. The CDR3 loop is CASSEGPSGQEAQYF. The CDR3 bases are TGTGCCAGCAGTGAAGGGCCTAGCGGGCAAGAGGCCCAGTACTTC.

The table lists this clone with a count of one. The chain links TRBV2 to TRBJ1-4, with TRBD1 identical over 11 bases. Germline V lookup: CDR1 SNHLY, CDR2 FYNNEI. V was clipped by 10 bases and J by 2 bases; unmatched bases: 21. The CDR3 loop spans 20 amino acids. CDR3 region: CANFLTLDRDRGTTNEKLFF. The CDR3 region has the DNA TGTGCCAACTTCCTCACCCTCGACCGGGACAGGGGGACGACTAATGAAAAACTGTTTTTT.

V is TRBV14 and J is TRBJ2-7; 10 bases agree with TRBD1. The ends lost 4 bases at V and 3 bases at J; junction bases unmatched: 3. The CDR3 is 14 residues long. Per germline, CDR1 SGHDN and CDR2 FVKESK. The CDR3 sequence is CASSPGQGVYEQYF. The CDR3 DNA follows: TGTGCCAGCAGCCCCGGACAGGGGGTCTACGAGCAGTACTTC.

The V and J genes are TRBV5-4 and TRBJ1-6; D is perhaps TRBD1 (6 bases). CDR1 SGHNT and CDR2 YYREEE come from the germline V gene (reference sequence). The CDR3 is made up of 14 amino acids. Trimming took 0 bases from V and 7 from J, leaving 8 bases between them. The CDR3 sequence: CASSLEQGNSPLHF. The CDR3 DNA is TGTGCCAGCAGCTTGGAACAGGGAAATTCACCCCTCCACTTT. The complete variable domain, with remaining parts taken from reference TRBV5-4 and TRBJ1-6, reads ETGVTQSPTHLIKTRGQQVTLRCSSQSGHNTVSWYQQALGQGPQFIFQYYREEENGRGNFPPRFSGLQFPNYSSELNVNALELDDSALYLCASSLEQGNSPLHFGNGTRLTVT.

The chain couples TRBV3-1 (or the pseudogene TRBV3-2) to TRBJ1-2; 11 bases align to TRBD1. CDR3 length: 17 residues. The V gene end was trimmed by 0 bases and the J gene end by 6 bases; junction bases not matched to a gene: 9. Germline V CDR1 and CDR2: LGHDT, YNNKEL (reference sequence). The CDR3 is CASSQEGTGGNPNGYTF. The CDR3 DNA sequence: TGTGCCAGCAGCCAAGAGGGGACAGGGGGGAACCCCAATGGCTACACCTTC.

The chain joins TRBV11-2 to TRBJ1-4, with D hard to call. CDR3 size: 12 residues. The germline gives CDR1 SGHAT, CDR2 FQNNGV. V lost 0 bases, J lost 7 bases, and 3 bases lay in between. The CDR3: CASSLDIEKLFF. CDR3 nucleotide sequence: TGTGCCAGCAGCTTAGATATTGAAAAACTGTTTTTT.

The chain recombines TRBV3-1 (or the pseudogene TRBV3-2) with TRBJ2-7, with 7 bases identical to TRBD2. The V and J ends lost 3 bases and 0 bases, in that order; junction bases with no gene match: 11. The CDR3 totals 17 residues. Germline CDR1 reads LGHDT; CDR2 reads YNNKEL (reference sequence). The CDR3 DNA sequence: TGTGCCAGCAGCCAGGGGTTTAGCGGGTCACACTCCTACGAGCAGTACTTC. Its protein product is CASSQGFSGSHSYEQYF.

This clone was seen only once. This chain connects TRBV28 to TRBJ2-1, with 14 bases fitting TRBD2. This CDR3 comprises 19 residues. V lost 8 bases to trimming and J lost 4 bases; unmatched junction nucleotides: 16. Germline values: CDR1 MDHEN, CDR2 SYDVKM. The chain's CDR3 is CASPGERRTSGRSYNEQFF. The CDR3, as DNA: TGTGCCAGCCCCGGGGAACGGAGGACTAGCGGGAGGAGTTACAATGAGCAGTTCTTC.

The chain has TRBV9 and TRBJ2-2, with 9 nucleotides matching TRBD1. Per the germline V gene, CDR1 is SGDLS and CDR2 is YYNGEE. The CDR3 contains 15 residues. V was pared by 7 bases and J by 7 bases, with 11 bases of the junction left unmatched. CDR3 residues: CASRTGGLHGGELFF. The CDR3 nucleotides read TGTGCCAGCCGAACAGGGGGCCTGCATGGCGGGGAGCTGTTTTTT.

The chain has TRBV12-3 or TRBV12-4 and TRBJ2-5; 7 bases are a match to TRBD1. This CDR3 has 13 residues. V was clipped by 5 bases and J by 3 bases; unmatched bases: 3. In DNA, the CDR3 is TGTGCCAGCAGTACAGGGGAAAAAGAGACCCAGTACTTC. It translates to CASSTGEKETQYF.

The chain has TRBV19 and TRBJ1-1; D not resolved. The CDR3 extends over 15 amino acids. The germline gives CDR1 LNHDA, CDR2 SQIVND (reference sequence). V gave up 5 bases and J gave up 4 bases, with 17 bases separating them. The CDR3 DNA sequence: TGTGCCAGTAGTCAAAACCGGGAGTGGGGCACTGAAGCTTTCTTT. It specifies CASSQNREWGTEAFF. The full variable domain, rest sourced from reference TRBV19 and TRBJ1-1, is DGGITQSPKYLFRKEGQNVTLSCEQNLNHDAMYWYRQDPGQGLRLIYYSQIVNDFQKGDIAEGYSVSREKKESFPLTVTSAQKNPTAFYLCASSQNREWGTEAFFGQGTRLTVV.

The V and J genes are TRBV5-1 and TRBJ1-5; D is ambiguous. The CDR3 runs to 15 residues. Germline V CDR1 and CDR2: SGHRS, YFSETQ. Between the trimmed V and J ends, which lost 0 bases and 3 bases, there was a span of 10 bases. The CDR3 loop reads CASSLGGGDNQPQHF. For the CDR3, the DNA is TGCGCCAGCAGCTTGGGAGGCGGGGACAATCAGCCCCAGCATTTT.

The CDR3 is CASSQDWGPDGYTF. CDR3 coding DNA: TGTGCCAGCAGCCAAGATTGGGGGCCGGATGGCTACACCTTC. This chain links TRBV3-1 (or the pseudogene TRBV3-2) with TRBJ1-2, with D perhaps matching TRBD1 (6 bases). The CDR3 is made up of 14 amino acids. V lost 0 bases and J lost 6, with 11 bases in between. The V gene's germline CDR1 is LGHDT and CDR2 YNNKEL (reference sequence).

This clone was observed a handful of times. The chain has TRBV3-1 (or the pseudogene TRBV3-2) and TRBJ2-6, with D perhaps matching TRBD2 (5 bases). CDR3 length: 15 amino acids. Germline V gives CDR1 LGHDT, CDR2 YNNKEL (reference sequence). Trimming took 5 bases from V and 3 from J, leaving 11 bases between them. CDR3 sequence reads: CASSTDLSGANVLTF. The CDR3 DNA sequence: TGTGCCAGCAGCACGGACTTGAGTGGGGCCAACGTCCTGACTTTC.

The V gene is TRBV27, the J gene TRBJ1-5; TRBD1 aligns across 7 bases. Trimming removed 6 bases from V and 0 bases from J; junction bases left unmatched: 2. This CDR3 is 14 amino acids long. Germline assignment: CDR1 MNHEY and CDR2 SMNVEV (reference sequence). As DNA, the CDR3 is TGTGCCAGCAGGGACAGGTATAGCAATCAGCCCCAGCATTTT. It is translated as CASRDRYSNQPQHF.

This chain connects TRBV7-2 to TRBJ2-3, with D maybe TRBD2 (5 bases). This CDR3 is built from 13 residues. With 5 bases removed from V and 4 bases from J, the gap between germline ends came to 10 bases. Germline assignment: CDR1 SGHTA and CDR2 FQGNSA. CDR3 bases: TGTGCCAGCAGCCCGGGGTTCCCAGATACGCAGTATTTT. Translating it yields CASSPGFPDTQYF. Based on the CDR3 plus reference TRBV7-2 and TRBJ2-3, the full variable domain is GAGVSQSPSNKVTEKGKDVELRCDPISGHTALYWYRQSLGQGLEFLIYFQGNSAPDKSGLPSDRFSAERTGGSVSTLTIQRTQQEDSAVYLCASSPGFPDTQYFGPGTRLTVL.

The V gene is TRBV6-6, the J gene TRBJ1-3, with no clear D. Germline-derived CDR1 and CDR2 are MNHNY and SVGAGI (reference sequence). This CDR3 spans 13 amino acids. Trimming left V 7 bases short and J 4 bases short, with 11 bases between. CDR3 region: CASIPPGGNTIYF. Here the CDR3 DNA reads TGTGCCAGCATCCCACCGGGGGGAAACACCATATATTTT.

V is TRBV14 and J is TRBJ2-2; TRBD1 agrees at 7 bases. This CDR3 region has 16 residues. V was pared by 2 bases and J by 6 bases, with 9 bases of the junction left unmatched. Germline lookup yields CDR1 SGHDN and CDR2 FVKESK. The CDR3 loop is CASSQPRGFGAGELFF. The CDR3 DNA reads TGTGCCAGCAGCCAACCCAGGGGGTTCGGGGCCGGGGAGCTGTTTTTT.

The chain carries TRBV28 and TRBJ2-7, with a tentative D call TRBD1 (6 bases). CDR1 MDHEN and CDR2 SYDVKM come from the germline V gene. There are 12 residues in the CDR3. Trimming removed 5 bases at V and 3 bases at J, with 8 bases between. The CDR3 loop is CASSHRVYEQYF. The CDR3 nucleotides read TGTGCCAGCAGTCACAGGGTCTACGAGCAGTACTTC.

The chain recombines TRBV19 with TRBJ1-5; D not resolved. Germline loops: CDR1 LNHDA, CDR2 SQIVND (reference sequence). The V end lost 1 base, the J end lost 2 bases, and 9 bases lay between the germline ends. The CDR3 covers 15 residues. DNA for the CDR3: TGTGCCAGTAGTATAGCCCGCGAGGGCAATCAGCCCCAGCATTTT. Amino acids: CASSIAREGNQPQHF.

The chain joins TRBV27 to TRBJ1-5, with D perhaps TRBD1 (6 bases). V was shortened by 6 bases and J by 9 bases, with 27 bases between the two germline ends. Looked up from germline, CDR1 is MNHEY and CDR2 is SMNVEV (reference sequence). This CDR3 has 17 amino acids. CDR3 amino acids: CASSSKTTGHLRLPQHF. CDR3 coding DNA: TGTGCCAGCAGCAGTAAAACAACAGGGCACCTTAGGCTGCCCCAGCATTTT.